The source of this T cell receptor beta chain is a study of T cells after yellow fever vaccination. On the study more broadly: Each low-cell-number fraction was prepared by means of SMART-Seq v4 Ultra Low Input.

Study conclusions and caveats: FACS-sorted repertoires could contain abundant clonotypes contaminating from the bulk population. Re-detected after boosting: most primary clones, about 96% of CD4 and about 90% of CD8.

This CDR3 comprises 13 residues. Trimming cost V 0 bases and J 6 bases, with 10 bases left between them. Germline V CDR1 and CDR2: SGHDT, YYEEEE. The authors made TCR cDNA by 5'RACE template switching, adding a universal primer site and UMIs. TCRdb processed the 5' RACE reads anew with MiXCR; each CDR3 protein has one entry. The profile shows a few hundred thousand distinct CDR3 sequences, 8.7% of them singletons. A word on this clonotype: Its antigen is unidentified.

This receptor was obtained from a man between 18 and 29 years old who received the YFV17D yellow fever vaccine. The chain links TRBV5-6 to TRBJ2-7; a possible D gene is TRBD1 (5 bases). The input for sequencing was CD4+ T cells sorted from PBMCs, taken 5 days after the yellow fever booster vaccination. The CDR3 reads CASSLGWTIEQYV. In nucleotides, the CDR3 is TGTGCCAGCAGCTTGGGTTGGACAATCGAGCAGTACGTC.